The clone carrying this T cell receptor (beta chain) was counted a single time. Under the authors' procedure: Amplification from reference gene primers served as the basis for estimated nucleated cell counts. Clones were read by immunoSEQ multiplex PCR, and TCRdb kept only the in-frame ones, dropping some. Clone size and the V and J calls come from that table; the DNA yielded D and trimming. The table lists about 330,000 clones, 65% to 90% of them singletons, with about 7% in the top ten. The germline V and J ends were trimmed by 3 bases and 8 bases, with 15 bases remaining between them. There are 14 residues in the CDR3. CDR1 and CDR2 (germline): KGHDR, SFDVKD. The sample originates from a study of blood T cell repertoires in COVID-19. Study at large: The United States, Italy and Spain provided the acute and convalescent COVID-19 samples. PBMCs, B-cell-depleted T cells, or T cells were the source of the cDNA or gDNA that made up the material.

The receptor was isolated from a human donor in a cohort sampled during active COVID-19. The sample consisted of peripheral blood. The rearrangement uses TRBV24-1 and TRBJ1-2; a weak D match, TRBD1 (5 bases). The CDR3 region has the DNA TGTGCCACCAGTGATCGGAACGTCAGGGTCGGCTACACCTTC. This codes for CATSDRNVRVGYTF.